Listed here is a single T cell receptor beta chain. The antigen is undetermined. V shed 8 bases and J shed 3 bases, with 14 bases lying between them. CDR3 length: 14 residues. CDR1 is ENHRY, CDR2 SYGVKD, per germline. The entry originates in a study of blood T cells in healthy people across ages. With each sample, at least 6 micrograms of total RNA were extracted. A sample-barcoded 5' primer and a J-beta primer mix were used in a second PCR of about 7 to 12 cycles. TCRdb used MiXCR to reprocess the 5' RACE reads, holding one entry per CDR3 protein. The data show over a million distinct CDR3 sequences, approximately 40% seen once. Study results and caveats: PBMCs were not sorted, which prevented a conclusive comparison of naive versus antigen-experienced cells. One million T cells yielded diversity estimates that were considered underestimates. Getting older went along with TCR beta diversity per million T cells dropping roughly linearly.

The chain carries TRBV10-3 and TRBJ1-3, with D unresolved. The receptor's source is a woman aged 18-35 years in good health. Sequencing was carried out using blood. The CDR3 DNA follows: TGTGCCATCGGACCCCAGCCCTATGGAAACACCATATATTTT. Its protein is CAIGPQPYGNTIYF.